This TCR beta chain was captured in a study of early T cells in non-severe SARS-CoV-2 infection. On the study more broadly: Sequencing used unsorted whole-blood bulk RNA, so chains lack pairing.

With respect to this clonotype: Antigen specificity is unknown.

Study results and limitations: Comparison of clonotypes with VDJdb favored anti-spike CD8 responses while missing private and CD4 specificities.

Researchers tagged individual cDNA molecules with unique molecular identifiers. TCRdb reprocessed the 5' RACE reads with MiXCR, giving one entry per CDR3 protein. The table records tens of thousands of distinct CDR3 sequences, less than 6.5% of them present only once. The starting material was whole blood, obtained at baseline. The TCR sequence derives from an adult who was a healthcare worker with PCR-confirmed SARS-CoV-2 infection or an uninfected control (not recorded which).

The DNA for the CDR3 is TGTGCCAGCAGCCAATGGGGGGGTAGGTGGGAGCAGTACTTC. Protein sequence: CASSQWGGRWEQYF. This sequence joins TRBV6-6 and TRBJ2-7; 7 positions agree with TRBD2. The CDR3 totals 14 residues. J lost 7 bases, V lost 6 bases, and 12 bases had no gene match. CDR1 is MNHNY and CDR2 is SVGAGI in the germline V gene (reference sequence).